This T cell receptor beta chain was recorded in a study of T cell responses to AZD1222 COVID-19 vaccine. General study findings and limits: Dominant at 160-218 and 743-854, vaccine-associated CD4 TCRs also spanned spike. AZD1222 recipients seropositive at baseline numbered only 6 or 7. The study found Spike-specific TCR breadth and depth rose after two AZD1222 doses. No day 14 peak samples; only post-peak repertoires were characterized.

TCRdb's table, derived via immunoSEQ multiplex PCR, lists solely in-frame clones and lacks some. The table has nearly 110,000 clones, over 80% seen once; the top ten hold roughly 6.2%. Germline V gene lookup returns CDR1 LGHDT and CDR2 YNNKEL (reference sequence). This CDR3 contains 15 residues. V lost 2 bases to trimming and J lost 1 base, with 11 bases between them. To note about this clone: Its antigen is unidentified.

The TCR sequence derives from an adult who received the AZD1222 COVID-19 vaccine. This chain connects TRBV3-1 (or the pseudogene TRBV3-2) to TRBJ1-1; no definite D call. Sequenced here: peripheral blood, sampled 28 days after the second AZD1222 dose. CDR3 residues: CASSQYMQENTEAFF. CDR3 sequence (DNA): TGTGCCAGCAGCCAATACATGCAAGAGAACACTGAAGCTTTCTTT.